The present T cell receptor beta chain was sequenced within a study of siplizumab effects on memory and regulatory T cells. TCRdb's table, derived via immunoSEQ multiplex PCR, lists solely in-frame clones and lacks some. Among 100,000 or so clones listed, about nine tenths were seen once. A note on this clone: Antigen: not known. Additional DNA sequences in this sample encode the identical CDR3.

Study results and limitations: The authors did not confirm suppressive function in proliferating Tregs from siplizumab cultures. Memory T cells appeared less diverse than naive cells, which seemed to contribute substantially to alloresponse.

V was shortened by 3 bases and J by 1 base, with 5 bases between the two germline ends. The CDR3 loop spans 13 amino acids. In germline, CDR1 is KGHSH, CDR2 LQKENI. V and J are TRBV18 and TRBJ2-3; D gene unclear. The sequence derives from a human donor in good health. The sample consisted of CD4+ T cells sorted from blood. CDR3 sequence: CASSPSRTDTQYF. CDR3 coding DNA: TGTGCCAGCTCACCGAGTCGCACAGATACGCAGTATTTT. Combining the CDR3 with reference TRBV18 and TRBJ2-3 gives the whole variable domain NAGVMQNPRHLVRRRGQEARLRCSPMKGHSHVYWYRQLPEEGLKFMVYLQKENIIDESGMPKERFSAEFPKEGPSILRIQQVVRGDSAAYFCASSPSRTDTQYFGPGTRLTVL.